The 8 T cell receptor beta chains given below trace back to one sample, sequenced in a study of cytomegalovirus exposure and HLA in healthy donors. TCRdb's copy holds only in-frame clones and misses some; the assay was immunoSEQ multiplex PCR. The repertoire has 100,000 to 120,000 clones, approximately 88% of them found once; the top ten carry about 1.5%. The sequenced sample was PBMCs. The source of these receptors is a woman aged 25 to 39 in good health and CMV-seropositive.

This rearrangement joins TRBV27 to TRBJ1-2; the match to TRBD1 covers 8 bases. Losses at the gene ends were 7 bases for V and 7 bases for J; bases not matched to a gene: 8. This CDR3 contains 13 residues. Germline V gene sequence: CDR1 MNHEY, CDR2 SMNVEV (reference sequence). In nucleotides, the CDR3 is TGTGCCAGCACTACTAGACAGGGGTCTGGCTACACCTTC. Protein product: CASTTRQGSGYTF.

The V call is TRBV6-1, the J call TRBJ1-2, with TRBD1 identical over 12 bases. Germline-derived CDR1 and CDR2 are MNHNS and SASEGT. V shed 7 bases, J shed 3 bases, and the junction held 6 bases outside the gene matches. The CDR3 has 15 amino acids. CDR3 sequence: CASKGTGGIDYGYTF. CDR3 nucleotide sequence: TGTGCCAGCAAAGGGACAGGGGGCATCGACTATGGCTACACCTTC.

The chain combines TRBV30 with TRBJ1-4; the D is unclear. The CDR3 consists of 13 residues. The germline gives CDR1 GTSNPN, CDR2 SVGIG (reference sequence). Trimming cost V 5 bases and J 0 bases, with 7 bases left between them. This CDR3 is CAWQASTNEKLFF. The CDR3 DNA follows: TGTGCCTGGCAAGCTTCAACTAATGAAAAACTGTTTTTT.

V and J are TRBV5-1 and TRBJ1-4; possibly TRBD1 for D (6 bases). The CDR3 loop spans 14 amino acids. The ends were cut back, 2 bases at V and 5 bases at J, with 10 bases in the middle. CDR1 is SGHRS and CDR2 is YFSETQ in the germline V gene. CDR3 sequence: CASSLRQGNEKLFF. CDR3 in DNA: TGCGCCAGCAGCTTACGGCAGGGGAATGAAAAACTGTTTTTT.

The V gene is TRBV7-3, the J gene TRBJ2-1; TRBD2 matches at 7 bases. Germline CDR1 and CDR2: SGHTA and FQGTGA. Trimming took 0 bases from V and 0 from J; bases not matched to a gene: 5. The CDR3 covers 17 residues. CDR3 region: CASSLTLAQSSYNEQFF. The CDR3 DNA is TGTGCCAGCAGCTTAACACTAGCGCAGAGCTCCTACAATGAGCAGTTCTTC.

The V gene is TRBV28, the J gene TRBJ2-7, with D possibly TRBD2 on 5 matching bases. The germline V and J ends were trimmed by 5 bases and 3 bases, with 11 bases remaining between them. This CDR3 region has 13 residues. The germline V gene has CDR1 MDHEN and CDR2 SYDVKM. This CDR3 is CASSPLDIYEQYF. DNA for the CDR3: TGTGCCAGCAGTCCACTAGACATCTACGAGCAGTACTTC.

The chain is built from TRBV19 and TRBJ1-1; 8 nucleotides line up with TRBD1. The CDR3 consists of 13 residues. Looked up from germline, CDR1 is LNHDA and CDR2 is SQIVND (reference sequence). V lost 6 bases to trimming and J lost 5 bases; unmatched junction nucleotides: 5. The CDR3 here is CASSLTGGTEAFF. CDR3 coding DNA: TGTGCCAGTAGCCTCACAGGGGGGACTGAAGCTTTCTTT.

The V and J genes are TRBV4-1 and TRBJ2-6; no clear D gene. The ends were cut back, 1 base at V and 2 bases at J, with 9 bases in the middle. The length of the CDR3 is 16 residues. Germline V CDR1 and CDR2: MGHRA, YSYEKL. CDR3 region: CASSQAPYPGANVLTF. The CDR3 DNA reads as TGCGCCAGCAGCCAAGCGCCCTACCCTGGGGCCAACGTCCTGACTTTC.